The rows below give T cell receptor beta chains drawn from one sample of a study of T cells in localized non-small cell lung cancer. Produced via immunoSEQ multiplex PCR; TCRdb's table is partial and in-frame only. The data show about 24,000 clones, around 87% seen once. The sample was PBMCs, taken before any cancer treatment. The receptors shown here come from a man aged 35-75 years with stage II lung adenocarcinoma. CDR3s include the opening cysteine and the closing phenylalanine or tryptophan. The D gene is left open where the match is weak. Clone size is shown for a subset of rows, as once, few, many or a class of expanded clone.

j_gene,d_gene,v_gene,abundance,CDR3nt,CDR3aa
TRBJ1-4,.,TRBV30,.,TGTGCCGGGAGCTCTGGGGATCTTGAAAAACTGTTTTTT,CAGSSGDLEKLFF
TRBJ2-2,TRBD1,TRBV19,.,TGTGCCAGTATCTCGGACAGGGGACGAGTAGACACCGGGGAGCTGTTTTTT,CASISDRGRVDTGELFF
TRBJ2-7,.,TRBV25-1,.,TGCATTTATCGCTACGAGCAGTACTTC,CIYRYEQYF
TRBJ2-2,.,TRBV11-2,.,TGTGCCAGCAGCTTGGCGGGGGCACACACCGGGGAGCTGTTTTTT,CASSLAGAHTGELFF
TRBJ2-5,.,TRBV19,.,TGTGCCAGTAGTTCCCGTCCCCGTGAGACCCAGTACTTC,CASSSRPRETQYF
TRBJ2-5,TRBD1,TRBV19,.,TGTGCCAGTAGTATGGTACAGGGGCAAGAGACCCAGTACTTC,CASSMVQGQETQYF
TRBJ1-5,TRBD1,TRBV6-5,.,TGTGCCAGCAGGGGACAGGGAGGTCAGCCCCAGCATTTT,CASRGQGGQPQHF
TRBJ2-1,.,TRBV19,.,TGTGCCAGTAGTATCAGTGGGGGGACGCACAATGAGCAGTTCTTC,CASSISGGTHNEQFF
TRBJ2-6,.,TRBV5-1,.,TGCGCCAGCAGCGACCCGGGGGGCCCTGGGGCCAACGTCCTGACTTTC,CASSDPGGPGANVLTF
TRBJ2-1,.,TRBV2,.,TGTGCCAGCAGTCGGACTAATTACAATGAGCAGTTCTTC,CASSRTNYNEQFF
TRBJ1-1,.,TRBV6-5,.,TGTGCCAGCAGTAAGACAGGTTACACTGAAGCTTTCTTT,CASSKTGYTEAFF
TRBJ2-1,TRBD2,TRBV7-2,once,TGTGCCAGCACGCTAACTAGCGGAGTTAACAATGAGCAGTTCTTC,CASTLTSGVNNEQFF
TRBJ1-2,TRBD1,TRBV11-3,.,TGTGCCAGCAGCCAGTCAGGGGGCAGCACGGCTGGCTACACCTTC,CASSQSGGSTAGYTF
TRBJ2-3,TRBD2,TRBV5-4,.,TGTGCCAGCAAGAGCTGGCGGGGGGTCCCCGTGGGCACAGATACGCAGTATTTT,CASKSWRGVPVGTDTQYF
TRBJ2-5,TRBD1,TRBV25-1,few,TGTGCCAGCTCTTTCAGGACAGGGCAAGAGACCCAGTACTTC,CASSFRTGQETQYF
TRBJ1-1,.,TRBV5-8,.,TGTGCCGGCCGGGGCAGGGGAGTTTTTTCTGAAGCTTTCTTT,CAGRGRGVFSEAFF